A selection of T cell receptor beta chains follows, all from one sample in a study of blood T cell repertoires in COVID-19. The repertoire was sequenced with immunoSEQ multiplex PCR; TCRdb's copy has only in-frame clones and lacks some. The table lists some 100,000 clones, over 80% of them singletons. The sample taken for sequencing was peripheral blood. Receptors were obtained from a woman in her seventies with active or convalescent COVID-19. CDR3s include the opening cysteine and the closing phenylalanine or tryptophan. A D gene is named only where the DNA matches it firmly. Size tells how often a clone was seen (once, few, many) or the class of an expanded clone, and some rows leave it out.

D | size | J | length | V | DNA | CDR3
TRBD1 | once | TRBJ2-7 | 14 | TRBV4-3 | TGCGCCAGCAGCCCAAGGACAGGGGGCGAAGGGCCGTACTTC | CASSPRTGGEGPYF
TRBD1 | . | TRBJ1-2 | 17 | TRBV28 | TGTGCCAGCAGTCCCGCAGGGACAGGGCGGGGGCCTTATGGCTACACCTTC | CASSPAGTGRGPYGYTF
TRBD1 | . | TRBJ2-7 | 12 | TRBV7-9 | TGTGCCAGTCAGGGACAGTCCTACGAGCAGTACTTC | CASQGQSYEQYF
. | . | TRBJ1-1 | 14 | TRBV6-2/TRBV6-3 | TGTGCCAGCAGTCGAAAGACAGATAACACTGAAGCTTTCTTT | CASSRKTDNTEAFF
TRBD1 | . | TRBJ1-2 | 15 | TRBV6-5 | TGTGCCAGCAGTTCCCCTCGACAGGGGAACTATGGCTACACCTTC | CASSSPRQGNYGYTF
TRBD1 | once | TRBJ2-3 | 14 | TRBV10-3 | TGTGCCATCGGAAACAGGGGAAACACAGATACGCAGTATTTT | CAIGNRGNTDTQYF
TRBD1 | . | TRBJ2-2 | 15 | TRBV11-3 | TGTGCCAGCAGTACAGGGGGCACGAACACCGGGGAGCTGTTTTTT | CASSTGGTNTGELFF
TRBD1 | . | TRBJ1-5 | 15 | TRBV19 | TGTGCCAGTACCTCCCAGGGGGGAGGCAATCAGCCCCAGCATTTT | CASTSQGGGNQPQHF
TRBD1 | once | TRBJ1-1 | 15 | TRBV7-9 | TGTGCCAGCAGCTTAGTTGGCGGACAGGGCACTGAAGCTTTCTTT | CASSLVGGQGTEAFF
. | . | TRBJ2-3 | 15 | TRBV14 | TGTGCCAGCAGCCAAGGGTTTATCGGTGCAAGTCAGCAGTATTTT | CASSQGFIGASQQYF
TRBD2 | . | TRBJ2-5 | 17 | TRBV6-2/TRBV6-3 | TGTGCCAGCAGTTACTCCCTCCTAGCGGGGGGGCAGGAGACCCAGTACTTC | CASSYSLLAGGQETQYF
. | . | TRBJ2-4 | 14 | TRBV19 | TGTGCCAGTAGTGACAGCTTAGCCAAAAACATTCAGTACTTC | CASSDSLAKNIQYF
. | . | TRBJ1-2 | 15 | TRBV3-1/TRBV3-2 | TGTGCCAGCAGCCAAGGGGGCAGGCCACCCTATGGCTACACCTTC | CASSQGGRPPYGYTF
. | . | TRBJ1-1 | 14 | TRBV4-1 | TGCGCCAGCGGACAGTCCTGGGTGAACACTGAAGCTTTCTTT | CASGQSWVNTEAFF
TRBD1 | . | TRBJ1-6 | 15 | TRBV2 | TGTGCCACCGTCGGGGCAGGGGGAAGTAATTCACCCCTCCACTTT | CATVGAGGSNSPLHF
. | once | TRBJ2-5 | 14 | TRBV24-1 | TGTGCCACCAGTGAGAGCAGGGGCTACGAGACCCAGTACTTC | CATSESRGYETQYF
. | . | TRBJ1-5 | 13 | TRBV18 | TGTGCCAGCTCAGACAGTCACAATCAGCCCCAGCATTTT | CASSDSHNQPQHF
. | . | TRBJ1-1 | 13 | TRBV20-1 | TGCAGTGCTAGTCCCACAGGGTACACTGAAGCTTTCTTT | CSASPTGYTEAFF
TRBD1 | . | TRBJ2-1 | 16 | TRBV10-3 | TGTGCCATCAGTGACACCGGGACAGGGACGACTCATGAGCAGTTCTTC | CAISDTGTGTTHEQFF
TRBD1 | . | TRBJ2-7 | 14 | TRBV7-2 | TGTGCCAGCAGCAGAACGGGACAGGTGTACGAGCAGTACTTC | CASSRTGQVYEQYF
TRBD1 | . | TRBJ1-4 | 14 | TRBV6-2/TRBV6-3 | TGTGCCAGCAGTTCCGACAGGGAGCTTGAAAAACTGTTTTTT | CASSSDRELEKLFF
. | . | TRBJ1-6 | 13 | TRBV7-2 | TGTGCCAGCAGCTCAAATGAGAGATCACCCCTCCACTTT | CASSSNERSPLHF
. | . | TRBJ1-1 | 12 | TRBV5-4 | TGTGCCAGCAGCACCCAGGGTCTTGAAGCTTTCTTT | CASSTQGLEAFF
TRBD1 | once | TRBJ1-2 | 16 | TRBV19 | TGTGCCAGTAGTATCAGGACAGGCAGTTATAACTATGGCTACACCTTC | CASSIRTGSYNYGYTF
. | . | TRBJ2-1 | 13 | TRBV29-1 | TGCAGCGTTCCCATCCTACAGGGCGATGAGCAGTTCTTC | CSVPILQGDEQFF
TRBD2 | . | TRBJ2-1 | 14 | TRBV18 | TGTGCCAGCTCACGAGCGGGGGGCTACAATGAGCAGTTCTTC | CASSRAGGYNEQFF
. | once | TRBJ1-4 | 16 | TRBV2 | TGTGCCAGCAGCGACGACATGCGAGCAACTAATGAAAAACTGTTTTTT | CASSDDMRATNEKLFF
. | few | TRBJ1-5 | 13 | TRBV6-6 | TGTGCCAGCAGCCGAGGGGGGAATCAGCCCCAGCATTTT | CASSRGGNQPQHF
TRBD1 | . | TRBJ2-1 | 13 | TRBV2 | TGTGCCAGCGGGGGGACAGGTAACAATGAGCAGTTCTTC | CASGGTGNNEQFF
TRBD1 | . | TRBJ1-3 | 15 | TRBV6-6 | TGTGCCAGCAGTTATATAGGGACAGGGCGAAACACCATATATTTT | CASSYIGTGRNTIYF
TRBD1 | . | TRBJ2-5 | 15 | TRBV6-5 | TGTGCCAGCAGTTATGGGACAGTCGCGGGAGAGACCCAGTACTTC | CASSYGTVAGETQYF
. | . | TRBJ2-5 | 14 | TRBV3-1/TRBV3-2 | TGTGCCAGCAGCCAAGTAGCCTCTAAAGAGACCCAGTACTTC | CASSQVASKETQYF
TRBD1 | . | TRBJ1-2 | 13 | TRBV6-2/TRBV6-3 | TGTGCCAGCAGTTTTACAGGGGGCGATGGCTACACCTTC | CASSFTGGDGYTF
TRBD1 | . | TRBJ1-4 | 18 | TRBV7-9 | TGTGCCAGCAGCTTAGGGGGGACAGGAAGCCCTCGACCGGAAAAACTGTTTTTT | CASSLGGTGSPRPEKLFF
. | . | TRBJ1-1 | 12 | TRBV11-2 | TGTGCCAGCAGCTTAGATGGAATGAGGGCTTTCTTT | CASSLDGMRAFF
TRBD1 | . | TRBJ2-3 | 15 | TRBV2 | TGTGCCAGCAGCCGTCGACAGGGTAACACAGATACGCAGTATTTT | CASSRRQGNTDTQYF
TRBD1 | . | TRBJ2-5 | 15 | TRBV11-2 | TGTGCCAGCAGCCGGACAGGGGAGGAAAACGAGACCCAGTACTTC | CASSRTGEENETQYF
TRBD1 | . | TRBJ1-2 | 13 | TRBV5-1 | TGCGCCAGCAGCTACGGGACAGACTATGGCTACACCTTC | CASSYGTDYGYTF
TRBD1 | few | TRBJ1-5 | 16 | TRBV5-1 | TGCGCCAGCAGCTTGGGATCGGGACAGGGAAATCAGCCCCAGCATTTT | CASSLGSGQGNQPQHF
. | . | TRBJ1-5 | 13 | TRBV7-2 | TGTGCCAGCAGCGGAGCCCCCTATCAGCCCCAGCATTTT | CASSGAPYQPQHF
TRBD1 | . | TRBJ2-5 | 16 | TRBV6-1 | TGTGCCAGCAGTGAACCCACCGGGACAGGCCAGGGGACCCAGTACTTC | CASSEPTGTGQGTQYF
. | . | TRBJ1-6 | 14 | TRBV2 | TGTGCCAGCAGTAAGGAGGGAAGAAATTCACCCCTCCACTTT | CASSKEGRNSPLHF
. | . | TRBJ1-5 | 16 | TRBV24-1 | TGTGCCGCACCCCCTGAGACAGGACACAGCAATCAGCCCCAGCATTTT | CAAPPETGHSNQPQHF
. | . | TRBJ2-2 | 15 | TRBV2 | TGTGCCAGCAGTGTAAGGGGAACAGCGACCGGGGAGCTGTTTTTT | CASSVRGTATGELFF
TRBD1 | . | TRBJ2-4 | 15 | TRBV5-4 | TGTGTTTATAGCAACCAGGGACAGGGGGCAGACATTCAGTACTTC | CVYSNQGQGADIQYF
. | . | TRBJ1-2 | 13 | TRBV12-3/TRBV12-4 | TGTGCCAGCAGTCCGCACACTAACTATGGCTACACCTTC | CASSPHTNYGYTF
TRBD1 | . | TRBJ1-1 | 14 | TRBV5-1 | TGCGCCAGCAGCGCCCAGGGGGCCGACACTGAAGCTTTCTTT | CASSAQGADTEAFF
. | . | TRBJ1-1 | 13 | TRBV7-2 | TGTGCCAGCAGCTGGGTAGGGGGCACTGAAGCTTTCTTT | CASSWVGGTEAFF
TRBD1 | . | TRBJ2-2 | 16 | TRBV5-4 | TGTGCCAGCAGCTTGGGGACAGGGGGGAACACCGGGGAGCTGTTTTTT | CASSLGTGGNTGELFF
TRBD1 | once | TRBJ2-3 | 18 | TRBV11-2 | TGTGCCAGCAGCTTAGATTTTACGGGGACAGGGTCCACAGATACGCAGTATTTT | CASSLDFTGTGSTDTQYF
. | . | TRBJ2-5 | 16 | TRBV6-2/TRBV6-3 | TGTGCCAGCAGCCTAAGGTCGGGAGTCCCTCGGGAGACCCAGTACTTC | CASSLRSGVPRETQYF
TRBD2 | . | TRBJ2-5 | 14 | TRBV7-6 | TGTGCCAGCTCCCCGGGCGGGGGGGCGGAGACCCAGTACTTC | CASSPGGGAETQYF
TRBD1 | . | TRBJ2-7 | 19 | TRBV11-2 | TGTGCCAGCAGCCTCACCCCTGGGACAGGGAAAGGAGGAAACTACGAGCAGTACTTC | CASSLTPGTGKGGNYEQYF
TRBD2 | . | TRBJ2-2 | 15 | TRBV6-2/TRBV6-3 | TGTGCCAGCAGTAACCCGGGACTAGCGGTCCTCAGGATGTTTTTT | CASSNPGLAVLRMFF
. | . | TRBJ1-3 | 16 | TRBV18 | TGTGCCAGCTCACAAACAGGAGCCTCAACCGGAAACACCATATATTTT | CASSQTGASTGNTIYF
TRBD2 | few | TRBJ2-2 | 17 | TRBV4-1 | TGCGCCAGCAGCCAAGAACGCGGGGGGGCGAACACCGGGGAGCTGTTTTTT | CASSQERGGANTGELFF
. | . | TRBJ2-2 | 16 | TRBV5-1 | TGCGCCAGCAGCTTGGATTCGCAGGGTATTACCGGGGAGCTGTTTTTT | CASSLDSQGITGELFF
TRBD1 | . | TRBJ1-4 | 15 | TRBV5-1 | TGCGCCAGCAGCCTAACGGGACAGGGGGCAGAAAAACTGTTTTTT | CASSLTGQGAEKLFF
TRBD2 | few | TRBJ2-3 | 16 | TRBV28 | TGTGCCAGCAGTTCCGCTTCTAGCGGGGGCACAGATACGCAGTATTTT | CASSSASSGGTDTQYF